The rows below give T cell receptor beta chains drawn from one sample of a study of technical replicates of blood from a few donors. Data came from immunoSEQ multiplex PCR; TCRdb stores just in-frame clones and leaves some out. The table includes roughly 73,000 clones, 93% detected once. The sequencing sample was made of T cells isolated from PBMCs. The receptors shown here come from a human donor in good health. Both conserved end residues are part of each CDR3. The D gene is left open where the match is weak. Clone size is not always given. Where it is, it says once, few, many or a class for expanded clones.

V gene	clone size	J gene	D gene	CDR3 length	CDR3 DNA	CDR3 protein
TRBV5-1	.	TRBJ2-1	TRBD1	12	TGCGCCAGCAGCTGGACAGGGAATGAGCAGTTCTTC	CASSWTGNEQFF
TRBV5-1	.	TRBJ2-7	TRBD1	17	TGCGCCAGCAGCTTCGTCCGGGACAGGGTCCCATGGGGGGAGCAGTACTTC	CASSFVRDRVPWGEQYF
TRBV10-1	.	TRBJ2-1	TRBD2	12	TGCGCCAGCAGTGAGTCTAGCGGGAGACAGTTCTTC	CASSESSGRQFF
TRBV19	.	TRBJ2-7	TRBD1	16	TGTGCCAGTAGTATAACATCGGGACAGGGCCACTACGAGCAGTACTTC	CASSITSGQGHYEQYF
TRBV4-1	.	TRBJ1-1	TRBD1	15	TGCGCCAGCAGCCAAGGCCGACAGGGGAGCACTGAAGCTTTCTTT	CASSQGRQGSTEAFF
TRBV7-6	.	TRBJ1-1	.	16	TGTGCCAGCAGCTTAAGCGGGGGCCCGGCGAACACTGAAGCTTTCTTT	CASSLSGGPANTEAFF
TRBV11-3	.	TRBJ2-3	.	13	TGTGCCAGCAGCTTGGGGGGTACAGATACGCAGTATTTT	CASSLGGTDTQYF
TRBV5-1	.	TRBJ2-5	.	14	TGCGCCAGCAGCTTGTCCAGAATCCAAGAGACCCAGTACTTC	CASSLSRIQETQYF
TRBV28	.	TRBJ1-2	.	13	TGTGCCAGCAGTTTCGGCAGGGGCTATGGCTACACCTTC	CASSFGRGYGYTF
TRBV11-3	.	TRBJ1-1	.	15	TGTGCCAGCAGCTTAGGGGGGGGAATGAACACTGAAGCTTTCTTT	CASSLGGGMNTEAFF
TRBV6-5	.	TRBJ2-7	TRBD1	15	TGTGCCAGCAGTTACCATTTGGGACAGGGCTACGAGCAGTACTTC	CASSYHLGQGYEQYF
TRBV5-1	once	TRBJ2-2	.	18	TGCGCCAGCAGCTTGGGAGATCCCGGGCGGGGTAACACCGGGGAGCTGTTTTTT	CASSLGDPGRGNTGELFF
TRBV19	.	TRBJ1-1	TRBD1	16	TGTGCCAGTAGTAAGACACAGGGGTGGGTGAACACTGAAGCTTTCTTT	CASSKTQGWVNTEAFF
TRBV18	.	TRBJ2-7	.	14	TGTGCCAGCTCACCACCAAGTGCAGGGGAAGAGCAGTACTTC	CASSPPSAGEEQYF
TRBV29-1	.	TRBJ2-7	TRBD2	13	TGCAGCGTGGGGAGGCTAGCGGGTTACGAGCAGTACTTC	CSVGRLAGYEQYF
TRBV5-4	.	TRBJ2-7	TRBD2	18	TGTGCCAGCAGCTCCGACTATCCAACTAGCGGGAGTTTAAGCGAGCAGTACTTC	CASSSDYPTSGSLSEQYF
TRBV10-1	.	TRBJ1-2	.	11	TGCGCCAGCGAGGGCGGGTTTGGCTACACCTTC	CASEGGFGYTF
TRBV25-1	.	TRBJ1-2	TRBD1	12	TGTGCCAGTTCAGGGGGCTTCTATGGCTACACCTTC	CASSGGFYGYTF
TRBV19	.	TRBJ2-7	TRBD2	18	TGTGCCAGTAGTCCCGCCGGGACTAGCCTGGCGAGCTCCTACGAGCAGTACTTC	CASSPAGTSLASSYEQYF
TRBV9	.	TRBJ2-2	.	14	TGTGCCAGCAGCGTCCACGGGTCGGCCGGGGAGCTGTTTTTT	CASSVHGSAGELFF
TRBV4-2	.	TRBJ1-6	TRBD1	17	TGTGCCAGCAGCCAAGGTAATGATGACAGGGGACGTTCACCCCTCCACTTT	CASSQGNDDRGRSPLHF
TRBV5-1	.	TRBJ2-4	.	14	TGCGCCAGCAACTTGGTGGCAGGGGCAGAAGTTCAGTACTTC	CASNLVAGAEVQYF
TRBV5-1	.	TRBJ2-1	TRBD1	15	TGCGCCAGCAGGGAAGGACAGGGTAGGAGAAATGAGCAGTTCTTC	CASREGQGRRNEQFF
TRBV30	.	TRBJ2-5	.	13	TGTGCCTGGAGTACAGGGAATGAGGGGACCCAGTACTTC	CAWSTGNEGTQYF
TRBV11-3	.	TRBJ2-2	TRBD1	16	TGTGCCAGCAGCACGACGACAGGGGATGTAGCCGGGGAGCTGTTTTTT	CASSTTTGDVAGELFF
TRBV27	.	TRBJ2-7	TRBD2	13	TGTGCCAGCGGCTTTTTTGCGGGAGGCGAGCAGTACTTC	CASGFFAGGEQYF
TRBV28	.	TRBJ2-7	TRBD2	19	TGTGCCAGCAGTTTACGCCGAACTAGCGGGAGGGCCCCCTTCTACGAGCAGTACTTC	CASSLRRTSGRAPFYEQYF
TRBV6-6	.	TRBJ2-1	.	16	TGTGCCAGCAGTTACTCTGGAGGGCCGGGATACAATGAGCAGTTCTTC	CASSYSGGPGYNEQFF
TRBV29-1	.	TRBJ2-5	.	13	TGCAGCGTTGATACGTCAGGGTCGGAGACCCAGTACTTC	CSVDTSGSETQYF
TRBV18	.	TRBJ1-1	TRBD1	15	TGTGCCAGCTCACCCCGGGACAGAGTGAACACTGAAGCTTTCTTT	CASSPRDRVNTEAFF
TRBV5-7	.	TRBJ1-3	.	16	TGTGCCAGCAGCTTCCGGGGGGCCAGCTCTGGAAACACCATATATTTT	CASSFRGASSGNTIYF
TRBV7-2	.	TRBJ1-1	TRBD1	13	TGTGCCAGCAGCTTAGGGACAGGGCGAGGAGCTTTCTTT	CASSLGTGRGAFF
TRBV30	.	TRBJ1-1	TRBD1	15	TGTGCCTGGACTACAAAAGGGACAGCGAACACTGAAGCTTTCTTT	CAWTTKGTANTEAFF
TRBV7-9	.	TRBJ1-2	.	14	TGTGCCAGCAGCTGGGGGGTAGTGGGATATGGCTACACCTTC	CASSWGVVGYGYTF
TRBV2	.	TRBJ2-1	TRBD2	13	TGTGCCAGCAGAGGACTAGCCTACAATGAGCAGTTCTTC	CASRGLAYNEQFF
TRBV27	.	TRBJ2-2	.	15	TGTGCCAGCAAGAGGGGGGGCGTGGACCCCGGGGAGCTGTTTTTT	CASKRGGVDPGELFF
TRBV2	.	TRBJ1-3	.	15	TGTGCCAGCAGTGAGTCGTCAGATACTGGAAACACCATATATTTT	CASSESSDTGNTIYF
TRBV11-2	once	TRBJ1-2	.	15	TGTGCCAGCAGCTTAGATGCCCCACAGGGCTATGGCTACACCTTC	CASSLDAPQGYGYTF
TRBV28	.	TRBJ2-7	TRBD1	13	TGTGCCAGCAGTTCAACAGGGGCCCACGAGCAGTACTTC	CASSSTGAHEQYF
TRBV14	.	TRBJ2-5	.	14	TGTGCCAGCAGCCAAGACCCAGGGCAAGAGACCCAGTACTTC	CASSQDPGQETQYF
TRBV6-5	.	TRBJ2-5	TRBD2	14	TGTGCCAGCAGTCCCGTCGGGGGGGAAGAGACCCAGTACTTC	CASSPVGGEETQYF
TRBV4-1	.	TRBJ1-3	.	15	TGCGCCAGCAGCTTTCTCCGGGGTGCAGGAAACACCATATATTTT	CASSFLRGAGNTIYF
TRBV14	.	TRBJ1-4	.	14	TGTGCCAGCAGCCAAATTCGGGGATCGGAAAAACTGTTTTTT	CASSQIRGSEKLFF
TRBV9	.	TRBJ2-2	.	15	TGTGCCAGCAGCGTGGCCGGGAGTTCCGCCGGGGAGCTGTTTTTT	CASSVAGSSAGELFF
TRBV2	.	TRBJ1-1	.	14	TGTGCCAGCAAGATAACAGGGTTGGCCACTGAAGCTTTCTTT	CASKITGLATEAFF